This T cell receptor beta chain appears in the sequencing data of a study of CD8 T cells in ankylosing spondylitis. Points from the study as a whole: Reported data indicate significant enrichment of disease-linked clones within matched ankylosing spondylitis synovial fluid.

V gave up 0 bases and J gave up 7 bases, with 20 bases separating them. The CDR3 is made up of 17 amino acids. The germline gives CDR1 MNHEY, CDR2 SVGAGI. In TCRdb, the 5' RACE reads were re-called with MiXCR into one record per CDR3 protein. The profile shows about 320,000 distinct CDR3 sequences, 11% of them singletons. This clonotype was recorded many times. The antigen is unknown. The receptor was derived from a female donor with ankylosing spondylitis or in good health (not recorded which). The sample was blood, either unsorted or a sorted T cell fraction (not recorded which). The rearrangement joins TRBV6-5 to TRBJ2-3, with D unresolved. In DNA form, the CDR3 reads TGTGCCAGCAGTTACTCGACGCCCCCTCAAGTCCGGAATACGCAGTATTTT. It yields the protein CASSYSTPPQVRNTQYF.